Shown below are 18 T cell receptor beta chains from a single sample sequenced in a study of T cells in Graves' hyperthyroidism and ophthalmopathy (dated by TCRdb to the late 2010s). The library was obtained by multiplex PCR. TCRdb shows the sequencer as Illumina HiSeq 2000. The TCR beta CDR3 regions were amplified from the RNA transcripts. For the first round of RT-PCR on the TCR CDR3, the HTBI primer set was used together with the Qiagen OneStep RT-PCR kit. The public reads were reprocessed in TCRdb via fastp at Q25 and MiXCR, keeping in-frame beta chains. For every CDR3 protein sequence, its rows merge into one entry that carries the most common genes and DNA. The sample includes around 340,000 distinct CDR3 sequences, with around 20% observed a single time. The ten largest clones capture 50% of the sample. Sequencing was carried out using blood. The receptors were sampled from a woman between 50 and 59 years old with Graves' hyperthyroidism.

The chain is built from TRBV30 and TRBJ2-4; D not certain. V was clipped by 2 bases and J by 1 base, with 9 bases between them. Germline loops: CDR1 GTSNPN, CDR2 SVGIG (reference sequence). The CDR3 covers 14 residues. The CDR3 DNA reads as TGTGCCTGGAGTAGATGGGGTGCCAAAAACATTCAGTACTTC. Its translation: CAWSRWGAKNIQYF.

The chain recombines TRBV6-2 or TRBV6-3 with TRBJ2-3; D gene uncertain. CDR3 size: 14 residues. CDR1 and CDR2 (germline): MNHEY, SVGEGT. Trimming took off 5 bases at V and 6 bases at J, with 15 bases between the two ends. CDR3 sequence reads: CASSAVQTADTQYF. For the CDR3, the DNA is TGTGCCAGCAGTGCGGTACAAACCGCTGATACGCAGTATTTT.

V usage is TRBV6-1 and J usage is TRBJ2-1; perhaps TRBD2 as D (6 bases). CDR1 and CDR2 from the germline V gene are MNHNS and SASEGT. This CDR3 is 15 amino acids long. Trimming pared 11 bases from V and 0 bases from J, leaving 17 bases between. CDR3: CAGDKDGSSYNEQFF. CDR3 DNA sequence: TGTGCCGGTGACAAAGACGGGAGCTCCTACAATGAGCAGTTCTTC.

CDR3 in DNA: TGTGCCAGCAGTTTAAACCCGGCCTACGAGCAGTACTTC. Its translation: CASSLNPAYEQYF. This chain links TRBV6-5 with TRBJ2-7; D is uncertain. Trimming pared 4 bases from V and 2 bases from J, leaving 9 bases between. From germline, CDR1 is MNHEY and CDR2 SVGAGI. CDR3 length: 13 residues.

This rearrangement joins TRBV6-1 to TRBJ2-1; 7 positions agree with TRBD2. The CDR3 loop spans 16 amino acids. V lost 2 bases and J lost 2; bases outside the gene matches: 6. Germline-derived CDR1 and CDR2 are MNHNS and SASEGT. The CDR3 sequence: CASSELGGRPYNEQFF. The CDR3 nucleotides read TGTGCCAGCAGTGAATTGGGAGGGCGGCCCTACAATGAGCAGTTCTTC.

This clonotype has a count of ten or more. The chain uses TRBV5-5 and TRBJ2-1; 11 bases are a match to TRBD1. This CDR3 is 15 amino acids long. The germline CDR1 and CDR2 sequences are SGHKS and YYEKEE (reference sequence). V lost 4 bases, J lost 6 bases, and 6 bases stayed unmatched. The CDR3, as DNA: TGTGCCAGCAGCGCCGGGACAGGGGGAGGCAATGAGCAGTTCTTC. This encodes CASSAGTGGGNEQFF.

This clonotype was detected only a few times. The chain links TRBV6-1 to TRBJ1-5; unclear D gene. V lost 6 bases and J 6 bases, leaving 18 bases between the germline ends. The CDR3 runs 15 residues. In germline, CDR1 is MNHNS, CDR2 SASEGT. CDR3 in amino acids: CASRIPGSSSQPQHF. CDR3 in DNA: TGTGCCAGCAGGATACCAGGATCTTCGAGTCAGCCCCAGCATTTT.

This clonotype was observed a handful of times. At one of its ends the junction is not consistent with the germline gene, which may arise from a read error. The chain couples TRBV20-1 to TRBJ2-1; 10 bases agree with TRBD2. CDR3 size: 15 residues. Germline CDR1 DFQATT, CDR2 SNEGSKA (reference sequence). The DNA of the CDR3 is TGCAGTGGTAGACTAGCGGGCACCTCCTACAATGAGCAGTTCTTC. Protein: CSGRLAGTSYNEQFF.

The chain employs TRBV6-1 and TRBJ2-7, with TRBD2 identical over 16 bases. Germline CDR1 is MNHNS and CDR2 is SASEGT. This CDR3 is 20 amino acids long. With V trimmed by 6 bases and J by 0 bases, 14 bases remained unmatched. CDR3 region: CASSPRSGLAGGRSSYEQYF. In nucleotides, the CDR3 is TGTGCCAGCAGCCCCCGGTCGGGACTAGCGGGAGGGCGGAGCTCCTACGAGCAGTACTTC.

In DNA form, the CDR3 reads TGTGCCAGCAGCTTAGCGGCAGCCGAGCAGTACTTC. As protein: CASSLAAAEQYF. This rearrangement joins TRBV7-9 to TRBJ2-7; D ambiguous. The V gene lost 0 bases and the J gene lost 6 bases, with 6 bases spanning the gap. The CDR3 loop spans 12 amino acids. CDR1 is SEHNR, CDR2 FQNEAQ, per germline (reference sequence). The whole variable domain, filled in from reference TRBV7-9 and TRBJ2-7, reads DTGVSQNPRHKITKRGQNVTFRCDPISEHNRLYWYRQTLGQGPEFLTYFQNEAQLEKSRLLSDRFSAERPKGSFSTLEIQRTEQGDSAMYLCASSLAAAEQYFGPGTRLTVT.

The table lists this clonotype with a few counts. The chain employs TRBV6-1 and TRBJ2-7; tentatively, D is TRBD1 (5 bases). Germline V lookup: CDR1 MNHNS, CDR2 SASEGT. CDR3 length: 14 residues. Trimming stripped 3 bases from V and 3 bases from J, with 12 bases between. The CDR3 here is CASSEQQGSYEQYF. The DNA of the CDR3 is TGTGCCAGCAGTGAGCAGCAGGGAAGCTACGAGCAGTACTTC.

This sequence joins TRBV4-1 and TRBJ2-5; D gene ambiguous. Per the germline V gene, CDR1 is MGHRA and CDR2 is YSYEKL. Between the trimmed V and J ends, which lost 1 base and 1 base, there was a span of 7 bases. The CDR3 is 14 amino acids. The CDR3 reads CASSQALPQETQYF. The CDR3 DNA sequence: TGCGCCAGCAGCCAAGCGCTACCCCAAGAGACCCAGTACTTC.

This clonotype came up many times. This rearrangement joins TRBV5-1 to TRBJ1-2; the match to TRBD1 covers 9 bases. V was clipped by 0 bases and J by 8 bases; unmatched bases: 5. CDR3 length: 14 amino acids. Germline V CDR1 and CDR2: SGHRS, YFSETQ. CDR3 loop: CASSLAQGAGGYTF. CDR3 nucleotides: TGCGCCAGCAGCTTGGCACAGGGGGCAGGAGGCTACACCTTC.

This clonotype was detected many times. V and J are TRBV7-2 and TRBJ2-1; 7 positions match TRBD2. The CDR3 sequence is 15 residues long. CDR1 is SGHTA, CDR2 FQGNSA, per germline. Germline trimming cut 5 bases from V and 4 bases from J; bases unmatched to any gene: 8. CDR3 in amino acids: CASSPRTRVYNEQFF. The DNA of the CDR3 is TGTGCCAGCAGCCCCCGGACTAGAGTGTACAATGAGCAGTTCTTC.

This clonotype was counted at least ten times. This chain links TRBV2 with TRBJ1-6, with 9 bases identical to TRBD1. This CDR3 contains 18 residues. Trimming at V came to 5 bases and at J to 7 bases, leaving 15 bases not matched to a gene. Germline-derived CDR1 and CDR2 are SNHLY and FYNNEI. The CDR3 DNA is TGTGCCAGCAGTACAGGACAGGGGCTGGCCGCCTCCAATTCACCCCTCCACTTT. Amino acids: CASSTGQGLAASNSPLHF.

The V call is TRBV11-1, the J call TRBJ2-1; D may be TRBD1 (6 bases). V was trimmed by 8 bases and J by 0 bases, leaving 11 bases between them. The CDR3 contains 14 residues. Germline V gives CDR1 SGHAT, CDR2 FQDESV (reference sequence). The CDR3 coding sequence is TGTGCCAGCGGGGGCCTGAGCTCCTACAATGAGCAGTTCTTC. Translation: CASGGLSSYNEQFF.

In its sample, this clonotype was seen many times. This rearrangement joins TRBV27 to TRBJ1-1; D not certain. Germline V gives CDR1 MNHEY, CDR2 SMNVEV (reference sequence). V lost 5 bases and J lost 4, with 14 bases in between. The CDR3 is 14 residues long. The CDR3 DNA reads TGTGCCAGCAGTACCGGGCCCGGGCGCACTGAAGCTTTCTTT. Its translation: CASSTGPGRTEAFF.

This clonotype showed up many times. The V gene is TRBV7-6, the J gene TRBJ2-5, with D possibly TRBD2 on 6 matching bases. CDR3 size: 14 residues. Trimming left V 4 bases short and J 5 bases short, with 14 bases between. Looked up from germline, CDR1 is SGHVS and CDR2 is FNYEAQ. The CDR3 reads CASSSTPGGETQYF. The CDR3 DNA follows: TGTGCCAGCAGCTCTACGCCTGGGGGGGAGACCCAGTACTTC.